The sequence of this TCR beta chain was determined in a study of low-dose radiotherapy and immunotherapy resistance in tumors. CDR1 is LGHDT and CDR2 is YNNKEL in the germline V gene (reference sequence). The CDR3 is 13 residues long. Trimming pared 6 bases from V and 0 bases from J, leaving 8 bases between. Alpha and beta chains were covered, as first-strand cDNA relied on TRAV- and TRBV-specific primers. Amplification of TCRs used a constant-region primer and V-primer adapter for roughly 20 PCR cycles. TCRdb reprocessed the reads via MiXCR and lists one record per CDR3 protein. Among around 65,000 distinct CDR3 sequences listed, about a quarter were seen once. Time point defined: before trial treatment. There are many counts of this clonotype.

The sequences come from PBMCs, collected before treatment. This sequence originates from a male donor with rectosigmoid adenocarcinoma. The rearrangement joins TRBV3-1 to TRBJ1-2, with D hard to call. The CDR3 bases are TGTGCCAGCAGAGGTAACTCTAACTATGGCTACACCTTC. Protein: CASRGNSNYGYTF.